This entry features one T cell receptor beta chain sequence. This record comes from a study of OX40 agonist ivuxolimab in advanced cancers. Study context: Two patients with cutaneous melanoma and one with hepatocellular carcinoma, three in total, showed partial responses.

The CDR3 consists of 16 residues. Per germline, CDR1 KGHSH and CDR2 LQKENI. Between the trimmed V and J ends, which lost 2 bases and 2 bases, there was a span of 16 bases. Clones were read by immunoSEQ multiplex PCR, and TCRdb kept only the in-frame ones, dropping some. The sample includes roughly 70,000 clones, 90% of them seen just once. The TCR sequence derives from an adult with an advanced solid tumor such as melanoma, head and neck, liver or kidney cancer. The sequencing used CD4+ or CD8+ T cells sorted from blood, collected in a trial of the OX40 agonist ivuxolimab. The chain is built from TRBV18 and TRBJ2-7; the D call may be TRBD1 or TRBD2 (7 bases each). The CDR3 is CASSPATGEGAYEQYF. The CDR3, as DNA: TGTGCCAGCTCACCAGCCACAGGGGAGGGGGCCTACGAGCAGTACTTC.